A single T cell receptor beta chain is shown here with its context. The CDR3 loop spans 14 amino acids. Trimming left V 9 bases short and J 12 bases short, with 24 bases between. Germline V CDR1 and CDR2: LNHDA, SQIVND (reference sequence). This specimen belongs to a study of cytomegalovirus exposure and HLA in healthy donors. Only in-frame clones appear in the TCRdb table, and some are missing; sequencing was by immunoSEQ multiplex PCR. Of roughly 120,000 clones listed, approximately 88% were seen once; the top ten hold 1.5% to 2%. Specimen: PBMCs. The gene calls are TRBV19 and TRBJ2-1, with D maybe TRBD1 (8 bases). The sequence was obtained from a man younger than 35 in good health and CMV-seronegative. The DNA of the CDR3 is TGTGCCAGCAAAGGGAGCGTAAGCGGGACAGGGCAGTTCTTC. Residues: CASKGSVSGTGQFF.